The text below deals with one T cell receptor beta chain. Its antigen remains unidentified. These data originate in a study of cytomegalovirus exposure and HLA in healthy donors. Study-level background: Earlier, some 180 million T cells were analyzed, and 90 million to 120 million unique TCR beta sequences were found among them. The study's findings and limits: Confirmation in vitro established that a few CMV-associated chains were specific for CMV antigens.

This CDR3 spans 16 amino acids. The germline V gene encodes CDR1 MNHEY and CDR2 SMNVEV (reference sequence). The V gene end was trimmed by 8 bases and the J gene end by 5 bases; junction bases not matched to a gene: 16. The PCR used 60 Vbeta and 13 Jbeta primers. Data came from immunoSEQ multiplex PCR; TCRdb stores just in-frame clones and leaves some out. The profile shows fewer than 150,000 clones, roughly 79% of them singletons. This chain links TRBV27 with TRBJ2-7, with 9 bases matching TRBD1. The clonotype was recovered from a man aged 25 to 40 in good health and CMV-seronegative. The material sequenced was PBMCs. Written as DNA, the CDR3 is TGTGCCAGCGCGTACCTAACCGGGACAGGGCAGGACGAGCAGTACTTC. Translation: CASAYLTGTGQDEQYF.